Below, one T cell receptor beta chain is given with its context. Its specificity is not known. Germline V lookup: CDR1 MNHEY, CDR2 SVGAGI. CDR3 size: 16 residues. Triplicate sorting captured about 320,000 cells each from every CD8+ T cell subset. Through 5' RACE with UMI labels, the TRB cDNA libraries were prepared. TCRdb reprocessed the 5' RACE reads, keeping one entry per CDR3 protein, no DNA. The sample includes roughly 71,000 distinct CDR3 sequences. The data belong to a study of CXCR3-negative and CXCR3-positive naive CD8 T cells. Points from the study as a whole: Naive cells positive for CXCR3 carried more hydrophobic TRB CDR3s than CXCR3-negative ones.

The clonotype was recovered from a human donor in good health. Some clones in this sample may be carry-over from other donors' samples. The chain has TRBV6-5 and TRBJ2-3; TCRdb returns TRBD2, unconfirmable since there is no DNA. The specimen was naive CXCR3- CD8+ T cells from blood. Documented subset: CD45RO-CCR7+CD27+CD95- naive CD8+ T cells lacking CXCR3 (TNR3-). The CDR3 sequence: CASSSIAGGYTDTQYF.